This TCR beta chain was identified during a study of T-cell memory formation after mild COVID-19 (dated by TCRdb to the early 2020s). Background on the whole study: TCR sequence clusters from the two donors were largely donor specific. T-cell clones expanding and contracting after mild COVID-19 in two donors were tracked by longitudinal TCRalpha and TCRbeta repertoire sequencing. The cohort comprised two young, previously healthy adult volunteers, one female and one male. The paper's findings and limits, for the study overall: SARS-CoV-2 specificity of the second-wave clones peaking on day 37 was not confirmed. Clones contracting from day 15 to 85 had balanced CD4/CD8 phenotypes, while a second wave expanding from day 15 to 37 was biased towards CD4+. The study included only a couple of mild cases, and larger cohorts that include severe cases with pre-infection samples were judged to be necessary. Contracting CD4+ clones turned up mainly in the CM and EM memory subsets, whereas EMRA was where CD8+ clones were enriched. Some responding clones were found in pre-infection memory, which suggests that pre-existing cross-reactive memory T cells took part in the SARS-CoV-2 response.

With respect to this clonotype: The specificity of this receptor is unknown. It has no much larger one-base neighbor in the sample; base qualities were not kept.

The instrument was an Illumina NovaSeq 6000. TCRalpha and TCRbeta cDNA libraries were built by 5'RACE with constant-segment primers, adding sample barcodes and unique molecular identifiers. RNA was extracted from every sample with Trizol reagent. The libraries were amplified in two PCR steps, and the second step added a second sample barcode and Illumina TruSeq adapters. The libraries were sequenced on an Illumina NovaSeq using 2 x 150 bp paired-end reads. Turning to the authors' computational methods: The reads were demultiplexed and collapsed into UMI-guided consensus sequences using migec v1.2.7. Using mixcr v2.1.11, the UMI consensuses were aligned to TRA and TRB V and J templates and assembled into clonotypes. Clonotypes were classified as expanded or contracted when called significant by both edgeR and NoisET, with noise models trained on biological replicates. For edgeR calls, the cutoffs were a false discovery rate-adjusted p below 0.01 and a log2 fold-change threshold of 1. As an exploratory analysis of dynamics, max-normalized trajectories of the 1000 most abundant clonotypes were examined with PCA combined with hierarchical clustering. Separately sequenced CD4+ and CD8+ repertoires were used to assign the CD4 or CD8 phenotype of responding clones. Starting from the raw public reads, TCRdb applied fastp trimming at Q25, assembled clones with MiXCR and retained in-frame beta chains. Duplicate CDR3 protein sequences are folded into a single record with the most common DNA and genes. The V and J calls were not made by the authors but by TCRdb's processing. The sample includes 29,000 or so distinct CDR3 sequences, with roughly 12% observed a single time. Roughly 15% of the sample is in the top ten clones.

Ficoll-Paque density gradient centrifugation was used to isolate PBMCs. CDR1 MRHNA and CDR2 SNTAGT are derived from the germline V gene. Clipping removes 5 bases from V and 4 bases from J, with 6 as the unmatched junction base count. The CDR3 measures 15 amino acids from cysteine to phenylalanine. Only the CDR3 DNA stays, 45 bases, in frame from base 1. The sample was PBMCs or a T cell subset sorted from them (not recorded which). The TCR comes from an adult woman who had mild COVID-19 (a few samples of this study predate the infection). The sample titles of this study are shuffled in the database, so cell type and time point are left out; the donor was told from shared clones. The sequence is built from TRBV6-4 and TRBJ2-3, with 10 central nucleotides matching TRBD1. The nucleotides read TGTGCCAGCAGTCAGACAGGGGGCGAATCAGATACGCAGTATTTT. It is translated as CASSQTGGESDTQYF.